These 10 T cell receptor beta chains were sequenced from one sample in a study of OX40 agonist ivuxolimab in advanced cancers. Sequencing used immunoSEQ multiplex PCR; TCRdb keeps in-frame clones, though not all of them. Of tens of thousands of clones listed, approximately 90% were seen once; the top ten hold more than 0.5%. The material sequenced was CD4+ or CD8+ T cells sorted from blood, taken in a trial of the OX40 agonist ivuxolimab. The receptors stem from an adult with an advanced solid tumor such as melanoma, head and neck, liver or kidney cancer.

As regards this clone: Other DNA sequences in this specimen translate into the identical CDR3. The rearrangement links TRBV6-1 to TRBJ1-3, with unresolved D. Deletions cut 7 bases from V and 0 bases from J, with 10 bases between. CDR3 size: 14 residues. Germline V gives CDR1 MNHNS, CDR2 SASEGT. Here the CDR3 DNA reads TGTGCCAGCACCACAATCTCCTCTGGAAACACCATATATTTT. It specifies CASTTISSGNTIYF.

This chain joins TRBV10-2 and TRBJ2-5, with 11 bases aligning to TRBD1. Germline V gene data show CDR1 as WSHSY and CDR2 as SAAADI. This CDR3 has 13 residues. The J segment lost 5 bases and the V segment lost 8 bases, leaving 4 bases of the junction unmatched. The CDR3 spells CASGQGAKETQYF. The CDR3 DNA reads TGCGCCAGCGGACAGGGGGCAAAGGAGACCCAGTACTTC.

V is TRBV6-5 and J is TRBJ2-1; D remains unclear. Trimming left V 6 bases short and J 8 bases short, with 14 bases between. The CDR3 extends over 13 amino acids. Germline CDR1 and CDR2: MNHEY and SVGAGI. The DNA for the CDR3 is TGTGCCAGCAGCCGCGAGGAAAAATATGAGCAGTTCTTC. This gives the protein CASSREEKYEQFF.

The V call is TRBV5-4, the J call TRBJ2-5; 7 nucleotides match TRBD2. V lost 0 bases to trimming and J lost 4 bases; unmatched junction nucleotides: 3. The germline V gene encodes CDR1 SGHNT and CDR2 YYREEE (reference sequence). This CDR3 spans 14 amino acids. CDR3 residues: CASSLASGVETQYF. The CDR3, as DNA: TGTGCCAGCAGCTTGGCGAGCGGGGTAGAGACCCAGTACTTC. The whole variable domain, filled in from reference TRBV5-4 and TRBJ2-5, reads ETGVTQSPTHLIKTRGQQVTLRCSSQSGHNTVSWYQQALGQGPQFIFQYYREEENGRGNFPPRFSGLQFPNYSSELNVNALELDDSALYLCASSLASGVETQYFGPGTRLLVL.

This clone showed up just once. This rearrangement joins TRBV2 to TRBJ2-2; 8 positions match TRBD1. V gave up 8 bases and J gave up 5 bases; unmatched junction bases: 10. CDR1 is SNHLY, CDR2 FYNNEI, per germline. This CDR3 has 15 amino acids. CDR3 sequence (DNA): TGTGCCAGCGCAGCCCAGGGGGCGCGAACCGGGGAGCTGTTTTTT. This encodes CASAAQGARTGELFF. Full variable domain (missing parts from reference TRBV2 and TRBJ2-2): EPEVTQTPSHQVTQMGQEVILRCVPISNHLYFYWYRQILGQKVEFLVSFYNNEISEKSEIFDDQFSVERPDGSNFTLKIRSTKLEDSAMYFCASAAQGARTGELFFGEGSRLTVL.

The rearrangement joins TRBV9 to TRBJ2-3; 12 bases align to TRBD2. The CDR3 has 15 amino acids. J was trimmed by 6 bases and V by 0 bases; bases with no gene match: 2. Germline CDR1 SGDLS, CDR2 YYNGEE. Here the CDR3 DNA reads TGTGCCAGCAGCGTAGGGGGGACTAGCGGGGATACGCAGTATTTT. Protein product: CASSVGGTSGDTQYF.

The V call is TRBV6-1, the J call TRBJ2-3; no definite D call. Deletions cut 3 bases from V and 6 bases from J, with 10 bases between. The CDR3 length is 13 residues. Germline V CDR1 and CDR2: MNHNS, SASEGT. CDR3: CASSDRRADTQYF. The DNA for the CDR3 is TGTGCCAGCAGTGACCGCCGGGCGGATACGCAGTATTTT.

The gene calls are TRBV4-2 and TRBJ2-7; possible D gene TRBD1, 6 bases. The CDR3 is 16 residues long. Germline CDR1 is LGHNA and CDR2 is YNFKEQ. Between the trimmed V and J ends, which lost 3 bases and 3 bases, there was a span of 18 bases. The CDR3: CASSHVGAEHYYEQYF. In DNA form, the CDR3 reads TGTGCCAGCAGCCATGTGGGGGCGGAACATTACTACGAGCAGTACTTC.

The V and J genes are TRBV27 and TRBJ2-1, with D tentatively TRBD1 (6 bases). The V gene's germline CDR1 is MNHEY and CDR2 SMNVEV (reference sequence). Trimming removed 2 bases at V and 4 bases at J, with 12 bases between. This CDR3 has 15 amino acids. Here the CDR3 DNA reads TGTGCCAGCAGTTTAAGGCAGGGGCTATACAATGAGCAGTTCTTC. Translating it yields CASSLRQGLYNEQFF.

CDR3 residues: CASSLGAPGVYNEQFF. The CDR3 bases are TGTGCCAGCAGCTTAGGAGCTCCGGGGGTGTACAATGAGCAGTTCTTC. The rearrangement links TRBV11-3 to TRBJ2-1; perhaps TRBD2 as D (6 bases). Trimming shortened V by 1 base and J by 4 bases, and 14 bases separated the two germline ends. The germline V gene has CDR1 SGHNT and CDR2 YENEEA. The CDR3 runs 16 residues.